Shown below are 5 T cell receptor beta chains from a single sample sequenced in a study of cytomegalovirus exposure and HLA in healthy donors. The PCR used 60 Vbeta and 13 Jbeta primers. Data came from immunoSEQ multiplex PCR; TCRdb stores just in-frame clones and leaves some out. The table lists 90,000 to 150,000 clones, 73% of them singletons. The sequenced material came from PBMCs. The origin of the receptors is a woman in her 40s in good health and CMV-seronegative.

This clone was seen a single time. The V gene is TRBV5-6, the J gene TRBJ1-6; 8 bases are a match to TRBD1. V shed 4 bases and J 7 bases; nucleotides not matched to a gene: 4. The CDR3 spans 14 residues. Germline values: CDR1 SGHDT, CDR2 YYEEEE. CDR3 coding DNA: TGTGCCAGCAGCCAGGACAGGGCGAATTCACCCCTCCACTTT. The encoded protein is CASSQDRANSPLHF.

This clone showed up just a few times. The chain combines TRBV27 with TRBJ1-6; TRBD1 matches 8 bases. Germline CDR1 and CDR2: MNHEY and SMNVEV (reference sequence). With 2 bases clipped from V and 9 bases from J, the junction kept 3 bases outside the gene matches. This CDR3 is built from 14 residues. The CDR3 sequence: CASSLDRGGSPLHF. For the CDR3, the DNA is TGTGCCAGCAGTTTAGACAGGGGCGGTTCACCCCTCCACTTT.

V gene TRBV11-2 combines with J gene TRBJ2-1, with D perhaps TRBD2 (6 bases). CDR1 is SGHAT and CDR2 is FQNNGV in the germline V gene. V lost 4 bases and J 1 base, leaving 14 bases between the germline ends. The CDR3 has 16 amino acids. The CDR3, as DNA: TGTGCCAGCAGCTCCCTGACTAGGAGGTCCTACAATGAGCAGTTCTTC. This codes for CASSSLTRRSYNEQFF. The whole variable domain, filled in from reference TRBV11-2 and TRBJ2-1, reads EAGVAQSPRYKIIEKRQSVAFWCNPISGHATLYWYQQILGQGPKLLIQFQNNGVVDDSQLPKDRFSAERLKGVDSTLKIQPAKLEDSAVYLCASSSLTRRSYNEQFFGPGTRLTVL.

The rearrangement links TRBV18 to TRBJ2-1, with 11 bases aligning to TRBD1. The J segment lost 6 bases and the V segment lost 4 bases, leaving 5 bases of the junction unmatched. Germline loops: CDR1 KGHSH, CDR2 LQKENI. This CDR3 has 15 amino acids. The CDR3 loop is CASSQSGTGGNEQFF. Here the CDR3 DNA reads TGTGCCAGCTCACAATCCGGGACAGGGGGCAATGAGCAGTTCTTC.

This clone came up once. V gene TRBV14 combines with J gene TRBJ2-1, with 7 bases that match TRBD2. The CDR3 contains 15 residues. Trimming cost V 3 bases and J 0 bases; bases outside gene matches: 2. Germline V gene lookup returns CDR1 SGHDN and CDR2 FVKESK. The CDR3 sequence: CASSQGGSSYNEQFF. In nucleotides, the CDR3 is TGTGCCAGCAGCCAGGGCGGGAGCTCCTACAATGAGCAGTTCTTC.